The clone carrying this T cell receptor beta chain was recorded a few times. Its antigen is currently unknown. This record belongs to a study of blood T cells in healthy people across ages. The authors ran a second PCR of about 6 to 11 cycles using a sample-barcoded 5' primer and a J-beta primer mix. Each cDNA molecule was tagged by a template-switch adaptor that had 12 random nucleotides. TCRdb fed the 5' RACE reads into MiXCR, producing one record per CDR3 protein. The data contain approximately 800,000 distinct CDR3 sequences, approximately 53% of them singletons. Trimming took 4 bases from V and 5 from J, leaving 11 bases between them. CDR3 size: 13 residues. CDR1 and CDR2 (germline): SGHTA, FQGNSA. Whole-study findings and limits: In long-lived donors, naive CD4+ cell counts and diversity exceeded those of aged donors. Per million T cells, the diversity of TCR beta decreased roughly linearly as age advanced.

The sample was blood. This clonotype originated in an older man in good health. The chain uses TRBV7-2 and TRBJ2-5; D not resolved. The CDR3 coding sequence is TGTGCCAGCAGCTACCTAACGCGGGAGACCCAGTACTTC. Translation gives CASSYLTRETQYF.